This T cell receptor (beta chain) was found in a study of cytomegalovirus exposure and HLA in healthy donors listed by TCRdb under 2017. Study-wide context: According to an earlier analysis of a few hundred of the donors, about 190 million T cells yielded 117 million unique TCR beta sequences and 276 Gb of sequence data. An early release that covered more than 550 HLA-typed donors contained around 330 gigabases of sequencing data and 65 million to 100 million unique TCR sequences. Of the 350 to 400 genotyped donors, about 80% fell in the genetic ancestry cluster associated with self-reported Caucasian donors. The study was designed to test whether signatures of past pathogen exposure could be identified by cataloging public T cell receptors. The T cell repertoires of 666 subjects were profiled by immunosequencing and related to cytomegalovirus serostatus. A separate validation cohort of 100 to 150 different subjects was used in addition to the roughly 670-subject first cohort. The study combined high-throughput TCR immunosequencing, statistical association of individual TCRs with disease status, and machine learning to predict cytomegalovirus infection status. A later analysis re-examined previously published TCR beta repertoires from around 670 donors and added high-resolution HLA genotyping to investigate patterns of TCR occurrence. The later analysis used no new phenotypic data to find candidate immune exposures, relying instead on TCR beta sequences and their occurrence across donors. An earlier analysis of 450 to 750 of the donors used high-throughput TCR beta sequencing to judge whether each TCR beta V gene segment behaved as functional or pseudogenic. Alongside the repertoire data, information on donor age, sex, ethnicity and CMV serostatus was compiled. Genome-wide SNP genotypes for about 60% of the 666 donors were used in a later genetic analysis, which treated that subset as a discovery cohort. All discovery cohort repertoires had been generated on a single sequencing platform. Class I and class II HLA loci were covered by the typing at four-digit resolution. The number of donors typed differed by locus, with roughly 629-640 for A, B, C, DRB1 and DQB1, more than 500 for DQA1, some 570 for DPA1, and under 490 for DPB1. Roughly five DR-DQ haplotypes were treated as single units for association and clustering because of strong linkage in the cohort. Among some 400 genotyped donors of the cohort, an average of around 250,000 unique TCR beta nucleotide sequences was sequenced per donor, of which 15% to 20% were non-productive. General study outcomes and caveats: This cohort had only TCR beta chains sequenced, and the lack of alpha or paired-chain data limited which features could be detected. Strong co-occurrence of HLA alleles, especially DR and DQ, made assigning TCR associations to individual alleles difficult. A total of fewer than 200 TCR beta chains were listed by the study as associated with cytomegalovirus. Several of the top co-occurrence clusters appeared to be linked to parvovirus B19, influenza, CMV and Epstein-Barr virus, according to a later analysis. A cluster of highly shared sequence variants was judged likely to be a technical artifact of the sequencing pipeline. Seventeen rarely observed V segments, including chromosome 9 orphons, were excluded from the earlier analysis of a few hundred of the donors because counts were too low. Most TCR sequences were observed very rarely across donors, whereas some public TCRs were present in many individuals. Because the 87-base-pair reads could not distinguish some IMGT-functional V segments, including TRBV6-2 and TRBV6-3, those segments were excluded. Correlated functional status among segregating V segments might reflect linkage disequilibrium, but an unknown experimental factor could not be ruled out. A further reported finding was that TCR beta sequences accurately predicted the HLA-A and HLA-B alleles for most subjects in the first cohort. According to the authors, the approach could potentially be generalized to other disease states and immunological phenotypes. Sequencing depth was assumed to be roughly uniform across donors in the presence/absence analyses, though that assumption may not hold. HLA typing was unavailable for some donors at each locus, so association tests used only the typed subset. In both the original and validation cohorts, the classifier was reported to diagnose cytomegalovirus status with high specificity and sensitivity. In an earlier analysis of some 500 of the donors, most TCR beta V segments appeared in productive rearrangements about 90% or about 30% of the time, broadly matching IMGT annotations. A later analysis found that TCR association rates varied across HLA loci, with DRB1 alleles showing the most associated TCRs and HLA-C alleles the fewest. In a later analysis, most CMV-associated TCR beta chains were found to appear HLA-restricted, with HLA associations seemingly driven largely by CMV exposure. In a later analysis, over 15,000 TCR beta sequences were associated with specific HLA alleles at a false discovery rate of 0.05. According to a later genetic analysis, donors in an Asian-associated ancestry cluster had fewer N-insertions in productive TCRs than the roughly 700-donor mean. V-gene and J-gene trimming of TCR beta chains was associated with a missense DCLRE1C variant in a later genetic analysis, and the association was replicated in an independent cohort. Immune exposure information for the cohort was limited to CMV serostatus. In vitro tests confirmed that a few of the cytomegalovirus-associated TCR beta chains recognize cytomegalovirus antigens. In a later analysis, HLA-associated TCR beta chains showed more clonal expansion and lower generation probabilities than non-associated chains that were equally common.

Comment on this clone: The antigen it binds to is not known. There are no base qualities to consult, and no much larger clone falls within one base.

The cohort comprised several hundred healthy bone marrow donors. At the time of sampling, every cohort member was nominally healthy, though immune exposures that went unrecorded were likely present. The donor was CMV seronegative and belonged to the group of 352 seronegative cohort members. A peripheral blood sample was collected from each donor, and TCR beta sequencing was performed on peripheral blood mononuclear cells. Genomic DNA extraction from the blood cell samples was performed with the Qiagen DNeasy Blood Extraction Kit. Preparation of the library involved the immunoSEQ multiplex PCR assay. The multiplex PCR relied on a mix of 60 forward primers for TCR Vbeta segments and 13 reverse primers for TCR Jbeta segments. Amplification of the CDR3 region of rearranged TCR beta genes was performed with a multiplex PCR assay on genomic DNA. On the Illumina HiSeq System, the amplified TCR beta libraries were sequenced as 87-base-pair reads. Per the original workflow: A later analysis counted tens of millions of unique TCR beta chains across the 670 or so repertoires, and some 11 million of these chains were shared by at least two donors. A nearest-neighbor algorithm error-corrected the raw reads and collapsed the reads into unique sequences, merging closely related sequences to remove PCR and sequencing errors. Alignment of CDR3 sequences to IMGT reference sequences was used to assign V, D and J gene segments. Each retained sequence needed at least a six-nucleotide match to both a V gene segment and a J gene segment. A rearrangement was called productive if the CDR3 had no stop codons and remained in frame with V and J, and every other rearrangement was called non-productive. CDR3 was defined according to IMGT convention as the region running from the second conserved V-encoded cysteine to the conserved J-encoded phenylalanine. Sequences without an unambiguous match to a single V gene segment were excluded from the earlier analysis of several hundred of the donors. In an earlier analysis of 587 of the donors, a V segment was called functional when productive rearrangements were above 56.7%, and segregating when the standard deviation between donors exceeded 5%. A statistical classification framework was developed to diagnose cytomegalovirus status using the catalog of TCR beta chain sequences. V and J gene assignment, in a later analysis, came from comparing TCR nucleotide sequences with IMGT/GENE-DB human TR gene sequences. Using the TCRdist pipeline, a later analysis assigned CDR3 sequences along with most-parsimonious VDJ recombination scenarios. A later analysis defined each TCR beta chain by its CDR3 amino acid sequence plus V-gene family, and excluded reads lacking a unique V-gene family. In a later analysis, 550 to 650 highly shared, low-generation-probability nucleotide sequences were removed to address suspected cross-contamination and a sequencing artifact. In a later analysis, a clonal expansion index was calculated for each public chain from normalized within-repertoire ranks of inferred template counts. Generation probabilities in a later analysis came from a VDJ recombination model fitted to out-of-frame rearrangements, and those results were checked against IGoR. In a later analysis, TCR-TCR, TCR-HLA and TCR-CMV co-occurrence was scored with hypergeometric tests, and a repertoire-size bias correction was applied to TCR pairs. A later analysis estimated false discovery rates by permuting HLA or CMV assignments 20 times. In a later analysis, co-occurring TCRs were grouped with DBSCAN, and TCRdist sequence similarity was added when clustering was performed within HLA-allele-positive subsets. Co-occurrence clustering excluded repertoires with fewer than 30,000 or more than 120,000 public chains, plus five with anomalous nucleotide sharing. TCRdb took over this immuneACCESS table, retaining in-frame rearrangements with V and J assigned. Such tables are incomplete; in checked studies, under half of the missing clones stem from an unresolved V gene, and the remainder is unexplained. Clonal size and the V and J genes are those of that table, whereas D and trimming came from the DNA. For this sample the table gives 100,000 or so clones, of which 70% to 80% were detected only once. 1% to 1.5% of the sample is held by the ten biggest clonotypes.

From its cysteine to its phenylalanine, the CDR3 spans 13 amino acids. Of the read, only the CDR3 DNA is kept; its 39 bases are in frame from base 1. V and J are trimmed by 5 bases and 7 bases, and the gene matches miss 7 bases of the junction. CDR1 and CDR2 are drawn from the germline V gene: MDHEN, SYDVKM. Source material: PBMCs. Here the chain combines TRBV28 and TRBJ1-2, with TRBD1 matching 7 junction bases. This clonotype originated in a middle-aged man in good health and CMV-seronegative. The CDR3 loop reads CASSPGTAGGYTF. The nucleotide sequence is given as TGTGCCAGCAGTCCTGGGACAGCTGGTGGCTACACCTTC.